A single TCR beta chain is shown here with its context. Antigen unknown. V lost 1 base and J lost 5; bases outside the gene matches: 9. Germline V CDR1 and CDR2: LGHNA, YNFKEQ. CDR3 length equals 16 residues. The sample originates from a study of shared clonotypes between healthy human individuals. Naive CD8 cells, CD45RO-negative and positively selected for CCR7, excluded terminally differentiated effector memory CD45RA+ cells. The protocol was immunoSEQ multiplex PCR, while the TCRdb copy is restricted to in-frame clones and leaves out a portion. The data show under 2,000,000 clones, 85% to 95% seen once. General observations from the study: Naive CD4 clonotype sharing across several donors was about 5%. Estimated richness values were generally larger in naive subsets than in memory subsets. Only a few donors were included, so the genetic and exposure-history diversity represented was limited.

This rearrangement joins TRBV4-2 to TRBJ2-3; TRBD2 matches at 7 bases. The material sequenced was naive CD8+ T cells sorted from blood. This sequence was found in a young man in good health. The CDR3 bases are TGTGCCAGCAGCCAAGCCGGGGGTGTAGCGGGAGATACGCAGTATTTT. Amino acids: CASSQAGGVAGDTQYF.